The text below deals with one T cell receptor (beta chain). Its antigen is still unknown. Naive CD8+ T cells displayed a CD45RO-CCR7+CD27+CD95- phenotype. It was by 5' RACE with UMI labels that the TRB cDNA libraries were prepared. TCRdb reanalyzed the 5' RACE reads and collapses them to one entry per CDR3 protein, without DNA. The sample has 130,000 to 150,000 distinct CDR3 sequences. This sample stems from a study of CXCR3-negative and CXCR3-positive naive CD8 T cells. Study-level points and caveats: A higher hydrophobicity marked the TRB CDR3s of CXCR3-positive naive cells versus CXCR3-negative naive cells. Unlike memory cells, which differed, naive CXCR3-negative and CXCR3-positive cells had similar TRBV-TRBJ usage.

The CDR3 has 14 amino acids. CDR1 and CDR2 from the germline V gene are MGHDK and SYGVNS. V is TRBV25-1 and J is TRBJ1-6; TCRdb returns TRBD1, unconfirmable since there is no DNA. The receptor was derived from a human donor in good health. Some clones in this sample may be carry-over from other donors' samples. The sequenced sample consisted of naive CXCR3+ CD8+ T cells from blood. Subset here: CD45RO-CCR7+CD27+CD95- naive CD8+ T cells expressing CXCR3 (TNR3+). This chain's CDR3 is CASSPRTGNSPLHF.